Listed here are 19 T cell receptor beta chains from one sample, sequenced in a study of blood T cell repertoires in COVID-19. The protocol was immunoSEQ multiplex PCR, while the TCRdb copy is restricted to in-frame clones and leaves out a portion. The sample comprises roughly 60,000 clones, about 93% of which are singletons, and less than 9.5% rests with the top ten. The specimen was peripheral blood. Receptors were obtained from a woman older than 75 with active COVID-19.

The chain combines TRBV6-5 with TRBJ2-7, with 9 bases matching TRBD1. V was pared by 6 bases and J by 1 base, with 7 bases of the junction left unmatched. The CDR3 totals 15 residues. The germline V gene has CDR1 MNHEY and CDR2 SVGAGI. The CDR3 region is CASSSPDRGSYEQYF. The CDR3 coding sequence is TGTGCCAGCAGCTCCCCGGACAGGGGTTCCTACGAGCAGTACTTC.

The genes are TRBV28 and TRBJ1-1, with a tentative D call TRBD1 (5 bases). Trimming cost V 5 bases and J 1 base, with 11 bases left between them. The CDR3 loop spans 14 amino acids. CDR1 MDHEN and CDR2 SYDVKM come from the germline V gene. The CDR3 DNA follows: TGTGCCAGCAGTCCCCCCGACAGGAACACTGAAGCTTTCTTT. Its translation: CASSPPDRNTEAFF.

This clone was seen only once. The chain couples TRBV2 to TRBJ2-2; weak D call: TRBD1 (6 bases). Germline CDR1 reads SNHLY; CDR2 reads FYNNEI. The ends were cut back, 5 bases at V and 6 bases at J, with 10 bases in the middle. This CDR3 region has 13 residues. The CDR3 DNA reads TGTGCCAGCAGTAGGACAGTGGCCGGGGAGCTGTTTTTT. Its protein product is CASSRTVAGELFF.

The rearrangement uses TRBV28 and TRBJ1-5; 9 positions match TRBD1. This CDR3 has 15 amino acids. The junction had 6 bases not matched to a gene; V was cut back by 3 bases and J by 6 bases. Germline V gene sequence: CDR1 MDHEN, CDR2 SYDVKM. The CDR3 DNA reads as TGTGCCAGCAGTTTGTCGACAGGGGGTACTCAGCCCCAGCATTTT. Translating gives CASSLSTGGTQPQHF.

The CDR3 DNA reads as TGTGCCAGTAGTATTGGGGCGGCAGGTAGTGAAAAACTGTTTTTT. Amino acid sequence: CASSIGAAGSEKLFF. V and J are TRBV19 and TRBJ1-4; D is possibly TRBD1 (5 bases). Germline CDR1 and CDR2: LNHDA and SQIVND (reference sequence). The V gene lost 3 bases and the J gene lost 7 bases, with 15 bases spanning the gap. The CDR3 contains 15 residues. The full variable domain, rest sourced from reference TRBV19 and TRBJ1-4, is DGGITQSPKYLFRKEGQNVTLSCEQNLNHDAMYWYRQDPGQGLRLIYYSQIVNDFQKGDIAEGYSVSREKKESFPLTVTSAQKNPTAFYLCASSIGAAGSEKLFFGSGTQLSVL.

Here the CDR3 reads CASSSLTHRGRRGVNIQYF. The CDR3 region has the DNA TGTGCCAGCAGTTCCCTCACACACAGGGGGCGACGAGGGGTAAACATTCAGTACTTC. The chain has TRBV27 and TRBJ2-4; 9 positions agree with TRBD1. The trim removed 4 bases at V and 6 bases at J, leaving 19 bases unmatched. The CDR3 is made up of 19 amino acids. Germline V gene data show CDR1 as MNHEY and CDR2 as SMNVEV (reference sequence).

This clone was picked up a small number of times. This sequence joins TRBV7-2 and TRBJ2-1; 11 bases align to TRBD1. Trimming cost V 5 bases and J 6 bases; bases outside gene matches: 6. This CDR3 region has 15 residues. In germline, CDR1 is SGHTA, CDR2 FQGNSA. This CDR3 is CASSRTGTGGNEQFF. DNA for the CDR3: TGTGCCAGCAGCCGTACCGGGACAGGGGGCAATGAGCAGTTCTTC.

The genes are TRBV10-3 and TRBJ2-3; 11 nucleotides line up with TRBD2. V gave up 6 bases and J gave up 3 bases; unmatched junction bases: 8. The CDR3 has 16 amino acids. Germline V gives CDR1 ENHRY, CDR2 SYGVKD. The CDR3 region is CAIREDSGGATDTQYF. The CDR3 nucleotides read TGTGCCATCAGGGAGGATAGCGGGGGGGCGACAGATACGCAGTATTTT.

V gene TRBV1 combines with J gene TRBJ2-6; the D call TRBD1 from the table was never checked on the DNA. TRBV1 is a known pseudogene. The CDR3 contains 19 residues. In DNA form, the CDR3 reads TGCACCAGCAGCCAAGATTGGGGGCCCCCCGGCACTGGGGCCAACGTCCTGACTTTC. It encodes CTSSQDWGPPGTGANVLTF.

This clone has a handful of counts. This chain joins TRBV10-1 and TRBJ2-7, with D maybe TRBD2 (6 bases). The germline V and J ends were trimmed by 2 bases and 0 bases, with 17 bases remaining between them. The CDR3 contains 17 residues. Germline V lookup: CDR1 WNHNN, CDR2 SYGVQD (reference sequence). CDR3 residues: CASSEVPPGAGSYEQYF. The CDR3 DNA sequence: TGCGCCAGCAGTGAGGTACCCCCGGGAGCGGGCTCCTACGAGCAGTACTTC.

The rearrangement joins TRBV4-2 to TRBJ2-5; 7 nucleotides match TRBD1. The V gene end was trimmed by 0 bases and the J gene end by 5 bases; junction bases not matched to a gene: 18. The germline V gene has CDR1 LGHNA and CDR2 YNFKEQ. The CDR3 totals 19 residues. CDR3 loop: CASSQEGFFDRARMETQYF. DNA of the CDR3: TGTGCCAGCAGCCAAGAAGGTTTTTTCGACAGGGCCCGGATGGAGACCCAGTACTTC.

The rearrangement uses TRBV5-1 and TRBJ2-1; D remains ambiguous. Germline V gene data show CDR1 as SGHRS and CDR2 as YFSETQ. The V and J ends lost 4 bases and 0 bases respectively, with 11 bases between them. The CDR3 runs 15 residues. CDR3 sequence (DNA): TGCGCCAGCAGCGAGGCGTTGAGCTCCTACAATGAGCAGTTCTTC. This sequence encodes CASSEALSSYNEQFF. Based on the CDR3 plus reference TRBV5-1 and TRBJ2-1, the full variable domain is KAGVTQTPRYLIKTRGQQVTLSCSPISGHRSVSWYQQTPGQGLQFLFEYFSETQRNKGNFPGRFSGRQFSNSRSEMNVSTLELGDSALYLCASSEALSSYNEQFFGPGTRLTVL.

The V gene is TRBV7-9, the J gene TRBJ1-4, with D possibly TRBD1 on 6 matching bases. The CDR3 is 15 amino acids. V was shortened by 1 base and J by 4 bases, with 10 bases between the two germline ends. The V gene's germline CDR1 is SEHNR and CDR2 FQNEAQ (reference sequence). The DNA for the CDR3 is TGTGCCAGCAGCTTAGTGACAGGCAATAATGAAAAACTGTTTTTT. This gives the protein CASSLVTGNNEKLFF.

This clone is a singleton in its sample. The CDR3 nucleotides are TGCGCCAGCAGCTACGAAGCGGGGGGGCAGACCGGGGAGCTGTTTTTT. Protein sequence: CASSYEAGGQTGELFF. The chain links TRBV4-1 to TRBJ2-2; 10 bases match TRBD2. Germline trimming cut 5 bases from V and 5 bases from J; bases unmatched to any gene: 8. Germline V lookup: CDR1 MGHRA, CDR2 YSYEKL. The CDR3 runs to 16 residues.

This chain connects TRBV19 to TRBJ1-4; D is uncertain. The V end was cut by 5 bases, the J end by 6 bases, with 10 bases between. The CDR3 is 13 residues long. Per the germline V gene, CDR1 is LNHDA and CDR2 is SQIVND (reference sequence). CDR3 protein: CASSVGSYEKLFF. The CDR3 nucleotides are TGTGCCAGTAGTGTGGGCTCTTATGAAAAACTGTTTTTT.

A single count supports this clone. This chain joins TRBV27 and TRBJ1-5, with 9 bases matching TRBD1. Trimming took 3 bases from V and 7 from J; bases not matched to a gene: 4. Germline CDR1 and CDR2: MNHEY and SMNVEV (reference sequence). The CDR3 runs to 14 residues. The CDR3 DNA follows: TGTGCCAGCAGTTTCGGGACAGGGTACCAGCCCCAGCATTTT. Translated: CASSFGTGYQPQHF.

V usage is TRBV6-5 and J usage is TRBJ1-2; D is uncertain. Trimming stripped 6 bases from V and 4 bases from J, with 12 bases between. The CDR3 extends over 13 amino acids. CDR1 is MNHEY and CDR2 is SVGAGI in the germline V gene. CDR3 amino acids: CASRYSGLYGYTF. In nucleotides, the CDR3 is TGTGCCAGCAGATACAGCGGGCTCTATGGCTACACCTTC.

The rearrangement links TRBV3-1 (or the pseudogene TRBV3-2) to TRBJ2-3, with TRBD2 identical over 8 bases. The CDR3 is made up of 17 amino acids. The germline V gene encodes CDR1 LGHDT and CDR2 YNNKEL (reference sequence). V lost 3 bases and J lost 5; bases outside the gene matches: 13. In DNA form, the CDR3 reads TGTGCCAGCAGCCACAACCCTTACGGGGGGGGCTTAGATACGCAGTATTTT. It yields the protein CASSHNPYGGGLDTQYF.

The chain links TRBV11-3 to TRBJ2-1, with TRBD2 identical over 8 bases. The CDR3 extends over 16 amino acids. Germline CDR1 SGHNT, CDR2 YENEEA. The V and J ends lost 1 base and 7 bases, in that order; junction bases with no gene match: 9. In DNA, the CDR3 is TGTGCCAGCAGCTTAGGGACTAGCTCGGCCGTAAATGAGCAGTTCTTC. It encodes CASSLGTSSAVNEQFF.